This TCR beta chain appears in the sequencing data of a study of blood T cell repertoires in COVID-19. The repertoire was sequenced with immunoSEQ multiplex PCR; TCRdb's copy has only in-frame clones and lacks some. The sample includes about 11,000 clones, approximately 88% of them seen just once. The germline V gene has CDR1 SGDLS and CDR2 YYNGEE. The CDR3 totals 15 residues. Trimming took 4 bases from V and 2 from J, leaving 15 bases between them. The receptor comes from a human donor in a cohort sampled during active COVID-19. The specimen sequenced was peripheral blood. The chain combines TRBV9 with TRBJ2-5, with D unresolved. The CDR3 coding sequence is TGTGCCAGCAGCTTGCAGTCCACAGTTCAAGAGACCCAGTACTTC. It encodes CASSLQSTVQETQYF.